The 16 T cell receptor beta chains below come from one sample, sequenced in a study of blood T cell repertoires in COVID-19. Produced via immunoSEQ multiplex PCR; TCRdb's table is partial and in-frame only. The sample holds a few hundred thousand clones, roughly nine tenths seen once. Sample: peripheral blood. Every receptor here comes from an older woman with COVID-19, enrolled during active disease.

The chain recombines TRBV6-5 with TRBJ2-7; TRBD1 matches at 9 bases. V lost 6 bases to trimming and J lost 1 base; unmatched junction nucleotides: 4. The CDR3 has 14 residues. Germline CDR1 and CDR2: MNHEY and SVGAGI. The CDR3 region is CASRGQGKSYEQYF. DNA of the CDR3: TGTGCCAGCAGGGGACAGGGTAAATCCTACGAGCAGTACTTC.

The rearrangement uses TRBV7-3 and TRBJ2-5, with TRBD2 identical over 11 bases. The ends lost 2 bases at V and 5 bases at J; junction bases unmatched: 4. The CDR3 runs 15 residues. Germline-derived CDR1 and CDR2 are SGHTA and FQGTGA. CDR3 residues: CASSLGLAGYETQYF. CDR3 DNA: TGTGCCAGCAGCTTAGGACTAGCGGGTTATGAGACCCAGTACTTC.

This rearrangement joins TRBV2 to TRBJ2-3; 8 bases are a match to TRBD2. This CDR3 region has 14 residues. Germline V gene sequence: CDR1 SNHLY, CDR2 FYNNEI. V shed 7 bases, J shed 0 bases, and the junction held 3 bases outside the gene matches. As DNA, the CDR3 is TGTGCCAGCAAAGGCGGGGGGAGCACAGATACGCAGTATTTT. Residues: CASKGGGSTDTQYF.

V is TRBV6-1 and J is TRBJ1-6, with 10 nucleotides matching TRBD1. Trimming at V came to 1 base and at J to 4 bases, leaving 4 bases not matched to a gene. CDR1 is MNHNS, CDR2 SASEGT, per germline. The CDR3 consists of 17 residues. This CDR3 reads CASSEEGQGTYNSPLHF. CDR3 nucleotide sequence: TGTGCCAGCAGTGAAGAGGGACAGGGGACGTATAATTCACCCCTCCACTTT.

The rearrangement uses TRBV5-4 and TRBJ2-3; the match to TRBD1 covers 9 bases. This CDR3 spans 15 amino acids. Germline lookup yields CDR1 SGHNT and CDR2 YYREEE (reference sequence). Losses at the gene ends were 4 bases for V and 0 bases for J; bases not matched to a gene: 3. The CDR3, as DNA: TGTGCCAGCAGCCGTGGACAGGGGAGCACAGATACGCAGTATTTT. Residues: CASSRGQGSTDTQYF.

The chain has TRBV19 and TRBJ1-3; D may be TRBD1 (5 bases). This CDR3 has 16 residues. Trimming left V 1 base short and J 7 bases short, with 17 bases between. CDR1 is LNHDA, CDR2 SQIVND, per germline (reference sequence). The DNA of the CDR3 is TGTGCCAGTAGTATAGCCAGGACACGGTCTACGAACACCATATATTTT. Protein product: CASSIARTRSTNTIYF.

The chain uses TRBV5-6 and TRBJ2-7, with D maybe TRBD1 (6 bases). The CDR3 is 12 amino acids. The V end lost 2 bases, the J end lost 8 bases, and 11 bases lay between the germline ends. Germline V gene data show CDR1 as SGHDT and CDR2 as YYEEEE. CDR3 in DNA: TGTGCCAGCAGCTTATTGGGGGCTAAGCAGTACTTC. Residues: CASSLLGAKQYF.

The CDR3 is CAWRIAGETQYF. The CDR3 DNA follows: TGTGCCTGGAGGATAGCGGGGGAGACCCAGTACTTC. This chain connects TRBV30 to TRBJ2-5; 8 nucleotides align to TRBD2. Germline V gives CDR1 GTSNPN, CDR2 SVGIG (reference sequence). The CDR3 spans 12 residues. V lost 3 bases, J lost 5 bases, and 2 bases stayed unmatched.

The chain recombines TRBV9 with TRBJ1-1, with D tentatively TRBD1 (5 bases). There are 15 residues in the CDR3. Trimming cost V 1 base and J 1 base, with 11 bases left between them. Germline CDR1 SGDLS, CDR2 YYNGEE. This CDR3 is CASSVTSTENTEAFF. DNA of the CDR3: TGTGCCAGCAGCGTAACCTCGACAGAGAACACTGAAGCTTTCTTT.

J is TRBJ1-2 and V is TRBV27; D is perhaps TRBD1 (5 bases). Germline CDR1 and CDR2: MNHEY and SMNVEV (reference sequence). V was clipped by 4 bases and J by 4 bases, with 16 bases between them. The CDR3 loop spans 15 amino acids. The chain's CDR3 is CASSYGDGRGYGYTF. The CDR3 coding sequence is TGTGCCAGCAGTTACGGGGACGGGAGGGGCTATGGCTACACCTTC.

The rearrangement links TRBV5-1 to TRBJ1-1; the D gene is possibly TRBD1 (6 bases). Germline V gene sequence: CDR1 SGHRS, CDR2 YFSETQ. The CDR3 is made up of 14 amino acids. Trimming removed 1 base at V and 5 bases at J, with 12 bases between. The CDR3 sequence: CASSLRVGGTEAFF. The CDR3 DNA follows: TGCGCCAGCAGCTTGAGAGTAGGGGGAACTGAAGCTTTCTTT. The variable domain in full, completed from reference TRBV5-1 and TRBJ1-1, reads KAGVTQTPRYLIKTRGQQVTLSCSPISGHRSVSWYQQTPGQGLQFLFEYFSETQRNKGNFPGRFSGRQFSNSRSEMNVSTLELGDSALYLCASSLRVGGTEAFFGQGTRLTVV.

The J gene is TRBJ1-1, the V gene TRBV20-1, with D perhaps TRBD1 (5 bases). CDR1 is DFQATT, CDR2 SNEGSKA, per germline (reference sequence). The CDR3 spans 14 residues. The ends were cut back, 7 bases at V and 11 bases at J, with 26 bases in the middle. The CDR3 here is CSGSKRPGPGGAFF. Written as DNA, the CDR3 is TGCAGTGGTAGTAAAAGACCGGGCCCCGGGGGGGCTTTCTTT.

This chain connects TRBV5-6 to TRBJ2-3, with 9 bases identical to TRBD2. The CDR3 spans 16 residues. With 4 bases clipped from V and 1 base from J, the junction kept 7 bases outside the gene matches. Germline CDR1 SGHDT, CDR2 YYEEEE. The CDR3 DNA reads as TGTGCCAGCAGCCCCAATAGCGGGGGACGCACAGATACGCAGTATTTT. It specifies CASSPNSGGRTDTQYF. Filled out from reference TRBV5-6 and TRBJ2-3, the complete variable domain reads DAGVTQSPTHLIKTRGQQVTLRCSPKSGHDTVSWYQQALGQGPQFIFQYYEEEERQRGNFPDRFSGHQFPNYSSELNVNALLLGDSALYLCASSPNSGGRTDTQYFGPGTRLTVL.

J is TRBJ2-1 and V is TRBV30; perhaps TRBD2 as D (6 bases). V was shortened by 3 bases and J by 4 bases, with 10 bases between the two germline ends. CDR3 length: 13 amino acids. Per the germline V gene, CDR1 is GTSNPN and CDR2 is SVGIG (reference sequence). DNA of the CDR3: TGTGCCTGGAGCCTAGCGCCTTACAATGAGCAGTTCTTC. Its protein is CAWSLAPYNEQFF.

This chain links TRBV9 with TRBJ2-2; TRBD1 matches at 10 bases. J gave up 5 bases and V 2 bases, and 3 bases lay outside the gene matches. The CDR3 is made up of 15 amino acids. The germline V gene encodes CDR1 SGDLS and CDR2 YYNGEE. The CDR3 loop reads CASSVGQGWTGELFF. The CDR3 DNA follows: TGTGCCAGCAGCGTGGGACAGGGGTGGACCGGGGAGCTGTTTTTT.

The V gene is TRBV7-3, the J gene TRBJ1-1; a possible D gene is TRBD1 (5 bases). Trimming stripped 0 bases from V and 5 bases from J, with 10 bases between. The V gene's germline CDR1 is SGHTA and CDR2 FQGTGA. There are 14 residues in the CDR3. CDR3 DNA sequence: TGTGCCAGCAGCTTAACAGGGGCCCAAACTGAAGCTTTCTTT. Protein: CASSLTGAQTEAFF.